The clone carrying this T cell receptor (beta chain) showed up just once. Produced via immunoSEQ multiplex PCR; TCRdb's table is partial and in-frame only. The sample shows 60,000 to 75,000 clones, 70% to 90% of them seen only once. The data derive from a study of control samples from healthy donors and cancer patients. This TCR came from a woman in her 50s with head and neck cancer. The specimen sequenced was PBMCs.

Here the CDR3 reads CASNRLGQPQHF. CDR3 nucleotide sequence: TGTGCCAGCAACCGCCTTGGGCAGCCCCAGCATTTT. The chain carries TRBV28 and TRBJ1-5; D gene uncertain. The germline V gene encodes CDR1 MDHEN and CDR2 SYDVKM. This CDR3 has 12 amino acids. Trimming cost V 7 bases and J 7 bases, with 11 bases left between them.